The subject of this entry is one T cell receptor (beta chain). This clonotype was detected many times. This receptor's antigen is unknown. No much larger clone is present one base from it, and per-base qualities are unavailable. This specimen comes from a study of neurological immune-mediated disorders (dated 2019 in TCRdb). A note on the overall study: Of the roughly 34 multiple sclerosis patients, approximately 30 had relapsing-remitting MS and 3 had secondary progressive MS. Peripheral blood TCR-beta repertoires from HTLV-I-associated myelopathy (HAM/TSP) patients, multiple sclerosis patients and healthy controls were compared by UMI-based sequencing. Alongside PBMC samples, the set of some 98 TCR-beta libraries contained longitudinal samples, technical triplicates, and paired CD4+ and CD8+ T-cell subsets that had been sorted. The cohort comprised approximately 67 subjects: roughly 15 HAM/TSP patients, around 34 multiple sclerosis patients and 20 or so healthy controls. General conclusions and limits of the study: No association of the MS cluster with clinical or MRI features was observed, and the need for larger cohorts was stated by the authors. No identical CDR3 amino acid sequences were found to be shared among expanded clones across subjects, suggesting that TCR-beta repertoires were private in all groups. In phylogenetic analysis, the repertoires of 18 of 34 MS patients grouped into a cluster of related CDR3 sequences, which suggests a possible signature at the repertoire level. TCR clonal expansion was highest in HAM/TSP patients and lowest in MS patients, with MS patients falling below even healthy controls.

Libraries from unsorted PBMCs were made from 2 million PBMCs kept in RNAlater at -80 degrees C until RNA extraction. Multiple sclerosis patients were enrolled in a US clinical protocol under which disease progression was evaluated by magnetic resonance imaging. Peripheral blood was subjected to Ficoll-Hypaque density gradient centrifugation to isolate PBMCs, which were then cryopreserved in liquid nitrogen. To synthesize cDNA, template-switch 5'RACE was performed with a primer carrying a 10-nucleotide random unique molecular identifier so that each TCR transcript was tagged. Every sequencing run yielded over 200 million TCR-beta sequences covering 15-18 subjects. The RNeasy kit was used to extract total RNA. The KAPA Real-time Library Amplification kit was used to amplify TCR-beta VDJ regions with primers targeting the TCR constant region and the 5'RACE anchor. A first PCR added sample indexes and Illumina adaptors, and a second PCR then raised library yield. After Ampure bead purification, the TCR product of roughly 650 bp was size-selected on a 2% E-gel SizeSelection system. Library quality was checked on a Bioanalyzer, concentration was measured with Qubit, and libraries were quantified with the Kapa Library Quantification kit before pooling. An Illumina HiSeq 2500 was used to sequence the libraries paired-end at 2 x 150 bp. To increase sequence diversity, roughly 25-31% phiX was spiked into each library pool. Concerning the study's data processing: The quality-filtered reads were processed with the UMI-based MiGEC pipeline, whose error correction step removed more than 80% of the raw TCR sequences. IMGT germline references were used for alignment of VDJ genes, and clonotypes were defined by a unique CDR3 amino acid sequence together with V-J genes. Clonal expansion, Shannon diversity and CDR3 relatedness were evaluated with VDJtools (CalcPairwiseDistances, ClusterSamples), while phylogenetic trees were built in CLCbio workbench. Expanded clones were defined as having at least 8 unique UMIs, based on coefficient-of-variation modelling across technical triplicates. TCRdb itself trimmed the public reads at Q25 with fastp, ran MiXCR and retained productive beta chains. Rows are combined by CDR3 protein, so each entry shows the most common genes and DNA. The V and J calls and clone size are TCRdb's, not the authors'. The sample table shows 45,000 to 65,000 distinct CDR3 sequences, and around 4.4% are seen once. The top ten clonotypes cover 2.5% to 3.5% of the sample.

The CDR3 measures 14 amino acids from cysteine to phenylalanine. The retained sequence is limited to the CDR3, 42 bases, with the frame set at the first base. Reading the germline V gene (reference sequence) gives CDR1 LGHDT and CDR2 YNNKEL. Clipping removes 5 bases from V and 5 bases from J, with 6 as the unmatched junction base count. Here the chain combines TRBV3-1 and TRBJ2-7; TRBD2 fits 10 bases in the junction. The origin of this receptor is a man aged 45-60 years with multiple sclerosis. What was sequenced was PBMCs. The CDR3 is CASSSSGTSDEQYF. The nucleotide sequence is TGTGCCAGCAGCTCATCGGGGACTAGCGACGAGCAGTACTTC.